This T cell receptor (beta chain) was retrieved from a study of identifying expanded T cells in peripheral blood (dated by TCRdb to between 2017 and 2020). Some background on the complete study: Separate aliquots of the same genomic DNA pool were sequenced to produce technical replicates, and four replicates were compared in pairs.

Here is what the overall study found, with its caveats: Between technical replicates the binomial model flagged around 1.3 differentially abundant clones, whereas over about 2 weeks the binomial model flagged about 15 and over about four weeks about 19. Across all healthy-donor time intervals, the beta-binomial model significantly cut both the number of clones called differentially abundant and the false-positive rate. In all healthy donors, the variance in clone template counts between samples taken roughly 14 days apart rose significantly as total template count increased. It was expected by the authors that biological variance in healthy repertoires might increase further over much longer intervals, such as months to years.

Reading from cysteine to phenylalanine, the CDR3 counts 14 amino acids. CDR3 DNA only is kept here, 42 bases in frame from base 1. CDR1 and CDR2 are drawn from the germline V gene: SGHTA, FQGNSA. After removal of 3 bases from V and 4 bases from J, the junction retains 5 bases not matched to a gene. No immune events, such as infections, were documented for the healthy donors during the collection period. To calibrate time-dependent variance in a beta-binomial model of T-cell clone differential abundance, blood repertoires from healthy donors were used as a training cohort. The training cohort comprised ten or so healthy donors, 3 female and 7 male. On average the donors were 43 years old, and their ages spanned about 29 to 64 years. Whole blood was collected from each healthy donor at three time points spaced approximately 2 weeks apart and obtained from a commercial supplier. For immunosequencing, genomic DNA was extracted from unsorted whole blood.

TCRbeta CDR3 regions were profiled by bias-controlled multiplex PCR amplification of genomic DNA with the immunoSEQ Assay. Per the original workflow: The absolute abundance of each unique TCRbeta CDR3 region was quantified after sequences were collapsed and filtered. Differential abundance was tested with two models: a binomial (Fisher-equivalent) model and a beta-binomial model that adds time-dependent variance fitted from healthy donors. Clones with fewer than 5 combined templates were removed, and differential abundance was called for clones with a Benjamini-Hochberg FDR below 0.01. The form v = (b*log(k)+a)^2 was used to model beta-binomial variance as a function of total template count across the two samples. As stored in TCRdb, this immuneACCESS dataset retains in-frame rearrangements with V and J assigned. A fraction of the clones does not appear; measured against another copy, unresolved V genes explain less than half of the discrepancy, and the remainder lacks a known reason. That table supplies the V and J calls and clone size; D and trimming were determined from the DNA. The sample contains about 78,000 clones, almost 85% of them found a single time. Clones ranked in the top ten supply 18% of the sample.

Of note for this clone: The antigen it binds to is not known. No base-level quality is on record; no much larger clone is a single base apart.

This receptor chain uses TRBV7-2 and TRBJ1-2, with 7 junctional bases fitting TRBD1. The sequence came from a person aged 18 to 70 in good health. The specimen sequenced was blood. The nucleotides read TGTGCCAGCAGCTTTGGACAGGCCGGCTATGGCTACACCTTC. It codes for CASSFGQAGYGYTF. The full variable domain, completed from the reference TRBV7-2 and TRBJ1-2 proteins outside the CDR3, reads GAGVSQSPSNKVTEKGKDVELRCDPISGHTALYWYRQSLGQGLEFLIYFQGNSAPDKSGLPSDRFSAERTGGSVSTLTIQRTQQEDSAVYLCASSFGQAGYGYTFGSGTRLTVV.